This TCR beta chain was sequenced for a study of T cell responses to AZD1222 COVID-19 vaccine. Study-level results: Of the AZD1222 recipients, only five to seven were seropositive at baseline. The span of vaccine-associated CD4 TCRs extended across spike, with dominance at 160-218 and 743-854. The study found Spike-specific TCR breadth and depth rose after two AZD1222 doses.

A remark on this clone: The antigen is undetermined.

TCRdb keeps only in-frame clones here, not all; method: immunoSEQ multiplex PCR. The data hold more than 90,000 clones, with over 75% observed a single time. V shed 7 bases and J shed 10 bases, with 17 bases lying between them. Germline V gene data show CDR1 as SNHLY and CDR2 as FYNNEI. The length of the CDR3 is 13 residues. This receptor was obtained from an adult in good health. The genes are TRBV2 and TRBJ1-5, with D uncertain. The material was peripheral blood, obtained on day 0 of AZD1222 vaccination. CDR3 protein: CASTEHPSDPQHF. CDR3 coding DNA: TGTGCCAGCACCGAACACCCCAGTGATCCCCAGCATTTT.